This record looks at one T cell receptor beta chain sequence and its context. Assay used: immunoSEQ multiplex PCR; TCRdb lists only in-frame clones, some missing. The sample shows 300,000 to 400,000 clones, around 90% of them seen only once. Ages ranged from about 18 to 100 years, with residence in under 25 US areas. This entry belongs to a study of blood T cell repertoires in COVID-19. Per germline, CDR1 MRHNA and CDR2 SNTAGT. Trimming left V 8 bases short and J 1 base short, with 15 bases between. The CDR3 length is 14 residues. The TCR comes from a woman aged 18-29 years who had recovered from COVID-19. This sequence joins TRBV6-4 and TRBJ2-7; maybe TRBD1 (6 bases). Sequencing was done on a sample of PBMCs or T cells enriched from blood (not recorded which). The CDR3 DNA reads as TGTGCCAGCCCCCGGGACAAAAATTCCTACGAGCAGTACTTC. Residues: CASPRDKNSYEQYF.